The 25 T cell receptor beta chains given below trace back to one sample, sequenced in a study of blood T cell repertoires in COVID-19. Sequenced by immunoSEQ multiplex PCR; TCRdb stores in-frame clones only, minus some. The table has 20,000 or so clones, 75% to 95% seen once; the top ten hold around 3.2%. Sequenced material: peripheral blood. The receptors here all came from a woman between 70 and 85 years old with active COVID-19.

The rearrangement joins TRBV12-3 or TRBV12-4 to TRBJ1-6; 7 bases are shared with TRBD1. The CDR3 contains 13 residues. J gave up 7 bases and V 6 bases, and 3 bases lay outside the gene matches. The CDR3 bases are TGTGCCAGCAGCGCAGGGGGGAATTCACCCCTCCACTTT. It codes for CASSAGGNSPLHF.

The V and J genes are TRBV6-1 and TRBJ1-3; D is undetermined. Trimming removed 2 bases at V and 7 bases at J, with 15 bases between. This CDR3 is built from 15 residues. Germline CDR1 reads MNHNS; CDR2 reads SASEGT. This CDR3 reads CASSEKRVRGNTIYF. The CDR3 nucleotides read TGTGCCAGCAGTGAAAAGAGGGTTAGAGGTAACACCATATATTTT.

The chain links TRBV7-3 to TRBJ1-6; D not resolved. This CDR3 contains 13 residues. Germline V CDR1 and CDR2: SGHTA, FQGTGA. The V end was cut by 2 bases, the J end by 7 bases, with 6 bases between. CDR3 bases: TGTGCCAGCAGCTTATCCCAAAATTCACCCCTCCACTTT. Translated: CASSLSQNSPLHF.

V usage is TRBV5-1 and J usage is TRBJ2-2, with TRBD2 matching over 7 bases. CDR3 length equals 17 residues. The V gene's germline CDR1 is SGHRS and CDR2 YFSETQ. V shed 0 bases and J 1 base; nucleotides not matched to a gene: 6. The CDR3 reads CASSLAVSSGNTGELFF. CDR3 coding DNA: TGCGCCAGCAGCTTGGCAGTGTCTAGCGGGAACACCGGGGAGCTGTTTTTT.

This chain connects TRBV11-3 to TRBJ1-1; D is unclear. The V gene's germline CDR1 is SGHNT and CDR2 YENEEA. Trimming pared 1 base from V and 2 bases from J, leaving 5 bases between. The CDR3 totals 13 residues. The CDR3 loop is CASSLGANTEAFF. The CDR3 DNA is TGTGCCAGCAGCTTAGGGGCCAACACTGAAGCTTTCTTT.

CDR3 bases: TGTGCCAGTAGTAAAGACAGACTCTCCTATAATTCACCCCTCCACTTT. This encodes CASSKDRLSYNSPLHF. V usage is TRBV19 and J usage is TRBJ1-6, with D tentatively TRBD1 (5 bases). CDR1 is LNHDA, CDR2 SQIVND, per germline (reference sequence). V lost 4 bases to trimming and J lost 0 bases, with 10 bases between them. The CDR3 contains 16 residues. Full variable domain (missing parts from reference TRBV19 and TRBJ1-6): DGGITQSPKYLFRKEGQNVTLSCEQNLNHDAMYWYRQDPGQGLRLIYYSQIVNDFQKGDIAEGYSVSREKKESFPLTVTSAQKNPTAFYLCASSKDRLSYNSPLHFGNGTRLTVT.

V usage is TRBV4-3 and J usage is TRBJ1-1, with D unclear. V lost 0 bases and J lost 6, with 11 bases in between. The length of the CDR3 is 14 residues. Germline assignment: CDR1 LGHNA and CDR2 YSLEER. CDR3 residues: CASSQEIGRAEAFF. CDR3 sequence (DNA): TGCGCCAGCAGCCAAGAGATTGGGCGCGCTGAAGCTTTCTTT.

The chain combines TRBV3-1 (or the pseudogene TRBV3-2) with TRBJ1-4; D uncertain. The germline V and J ends were trimmed by 1 base and 8 bases, with 5 bases remaining between them. Per the germline V gene, CDR1 is LGHDT and CDR2 is YNNKEL (reference sequence). The CDR3 runs 12 residues. The DNA for the CDR3 is TGTGCCAGCAGCCAAGTCAGGGAAAAACTGTTTTTT. Protein sequence: CASSQVREKLFF.

The rearrangement links TRBV29-1 to TRBJ1-2; TRBD1 is a possible D gene (6 bases). V was trimmed by 6 bases and J by 8 bases, leaving 22 bases between them. The CDR3 length is 14 residues. Germline values: CDR1 SQVTM, CDR2 ANQGSEA. The CDR3 sequence is CSVTIGTTQRGYTF. The DNA for the CDR3 is TGCAGCGTAACCATCGGGACAACACAGAGGGGCTACACCTTC.

This sequence joins TRBV10-3 and TRBJ1-4; 9 bases are a match to TRBD1. J lost 8 bases, V lost 2 bases, and 9 bases had no gene match. This CDR3 has 16 amino acids. Germline CDR1 is ENHRY and CDR2 is SYGVKD. CDR3 in amino acids: CAISELAGQGKEKLFF. As DNA, the CDR3 is TGTGCCATCAGTGAGCTGGCGGGACAGGGAAAGGAAAAACTGTTTTTT.

This sequence joins TRBV7-5 and TRBJ1-2; the D call of TRBD1 is as the table states it, not checked on the DNA. TRBV7-5 is deemed a pseudogene. This CDR3 is 12 amino acids long. CDR3 bases: TGTGCCAGAAGCTTTCCCAGGGATGGCTACACCTTC. Its protein is CARSFPRDGYTF.

The rearrangement uses TRBV11-1 and TRBJ2-1; D is possibly TRBD1 (6 bases). The CDR3 is 14 residues long. The V end was cut by 5 bases, the J end by 12 bases, with 20 bases between. The germline V gene has CDR1 SGHAT and CDR2 FQDESV (reference sequence). This CDR3 reads CASSLPNPGTRQFF. CDR3 DNA sequence: TGTGCCAGCAGCCTACCCAACCCTGGGACAAGGCAGTTCTTC.

The genes are TRBV6-1 and TRBJ1-5; 8 positions match TRBD1. The V gene end was trimmed by 3 bases and the J gene end by 7 bases; junction bases not matched to a gene: 5. CDR3 size: 14 residues. The V gene's germline CDR1 is MNHNS and CDR2 SASEGT. The CDR3 DNA reads as TGTGCCAGCAGTGATACGACAGGGGCCCAGCCCCAGCATTTT. This gives the protein CASSDTTGAQPQHF.

The V and J genes are TRBV9 and TRBJ1-6, with D uncertain. This CDR3 has 14 residues. V was shortened by 4 bases and J by 6 bases, with 11 bases between the two germline ends. CDR1 and CDR2 (germline): SGDLS, YYNGEE. The CDR3 region has the DNA TGTGCCAGCAGCCCCGAACAGCCTAATTCACCCCTCCACTTT. Protein sequence: CASSPEQPNSPLHF.

The rearrangement links TRBV29-1 to TRBJ2-7; 10 bases fit TRBD1. CDR1 is SQVTM and CDR2 is ANQGSEA in the germline V gene. J gave up 6 bases and V 6 bases, and 8 bases lay outside the gene matches. The CDR3 is 13 residues long. The CDR3 nucleotides are TGCAGCGTCCCCGGGACAGGGGTTATCGAGCAGTACTTC. It encodes CSVPGTGVIEQYF.

This chain connects TRBV7-2 to TRBJ1-3; maybe TRBD1 (6 bases). CDR3 length: 17 residues. CDR1 is SGHTA, CDR2 FQGNSA, per germline. V lost 3 bases, J lost 0 bases, and 15 bases lay in between. The CDR3 region has the DNA TGTGCCAGCAGCTTCAGAGGGGGGGCCCGCTCTGGAAACACCATATATTTT. It yields the protein CASSFRGGARSGNTIYF.

V and J are TRBV20-1 and TRBJ1-1; D uncertain. This CDR3 has 11 residues. CDR1 DFQATT and CDR2 SNEGSKA come from the germline V gene (reference sequence). V was clipped by 8 bases and J by 2 bases, with 9 bases between them. The CDR3, as DNA: TGCAGTACCTATGAAAACACTGAAGCTTTCTTT. This sequence encodes CSTYENTEAFF.

This sequence joins TRBV19 and TRBJ2-7; D perhaps matches TRBD2 (5 bases). Trimming pared 4 bases from V and 5 bases from J, leaving 12 bases between. The CDR3 sequence is 13 residues long. Germline V CDR1 and CDR2: LNHDA, SQIVND (reference sequence). Written as DNA, the CDR3 is TGTGCCAGTAGTAACGGGGTCTGGGACGAGCAGTACTTC. Translated, it gives CASSNGVWDEQYF.

The J gene is TRBJ2-7, the V gene TRBV2; 9 nucleotides match TRBD2. Germline assignment: CDR1 SNHLY and CDR2 FYNNEI. This CDR3 region has 15 residues. After removal of 4 bases from V and 5 bases from J, the junction contained 9 bases not matched to a gene. In DNA form, the CDR3 reads TGTGCCAGCAGTGCCGGGGCGGGAGGGCTCGACGAGCAGTACTTC. Protein product: CASSAGAGGLDEQYF.

The chain is built from TRBV10-3 and TRBJ1-4; TRBD1 agrees at 7 bases. The germline CDR1 and CDR2 sequences are ENHRY and SYGVKD. The V gene end was trimmed by 3 bases and the J gene end by 8 bases; junction bases not matched to a gene: 9. The CDR3 is 15 residues long. CDR3 sequence reads: CAISDSNRGDEKLFF. DNA of the CDR3: TGTGCCATCAGTGATTCGAACAGGGGAGACGAAAAACTGTTTTTT.

The V and J genes are TRBV7-2 and TRBJ2-1, with 7 bases fitting TRBD2. Germline CDR1 and CDR2: SGHTA and FQGNSA. The CDR3 is 16 residues long. The junction had 10 bases not matched to a gene; V was cut back by 3 bases and J by 5 bases. The CDR3 DNA reads as TGTGCCAGCAGCTTGTACGCGGGAGCAGGGAACAATGAGCAGTTCTTC. Its translation is CASSLYAGAGNNEQFF.

The V and J genes are TRBV28 and TRBJ2-4; D possibly corresponds to TRBD1 (5 bases). Germline V gene sequence: CDR1 MDHEN, CDR2 SYDVKM. With 7 bases removed from V and 2 bases from J, the gap between germline ends came to 12 bases. The CDR3 loop spans 14 amino acids. CDR3 in DNA: TGTGCCAGCACTGGGGCCCAACCCAAAAACATTCAGTACTTC. The encoded protein is CASTGAQPKNIQYF.

The chain links TRBV18 to TRBJ2-1; maybe TRBD2 (6 bases). The CDR3 runs 16 residues. V was pared by 0 bases and J by 13 bases, with 22 bases between. Germline CDR1 KGHSH, CDR2 LQKENI. CDR3 DNA: TGTGCCAGCTCACCACCCCAAGCAGCGGGCCCTAAATCCCAGTTCTTC. This gives the protein CASSPPQAAGPKSQFF.

The chain carries TRBV11-2 and TRBJ2-7; no definite D call. V was shortened by 1 base and J by 2 bases, with 6 bases between the two germline ends. Germline V gene lookup returns CDR1 SGHAT and CDR2 FQNNGV. This CDR3 is built from 13 residues. CDR3 sequence reads: CASSLGETYEQYF. The CDR3 DNA is TGTGCCAGCAGCTTAGGAGAGACCTACGAGCAGTACTTC.

The chain has TRBV5-1 and TRBJ2-7; D is perhaps TRBD2 (5 bases). Deletions cut 5 bases from V and 5 bases from J, with 17 bases between. The germline gives CDR1 SGHRS, CDR2 YFSETQ. The CDR3 runs to 14 residues. Here the CDR3 reads CASSRSGSTHEQYF. The DNA for the CDR3 is TGCGCCAGCAGTCGAAGCGGATCTACACACGAGCAGTACTTC.